The entry below gives a single T cell receptor beta chain sequence along with its context. The source of the sample is a study of Graves' ophthalmopathy and Graves' hyperthyroidism. About the research overall: Blood was drawn at initial diagnosis, before any treatment.

As the template, RNA transcripts were used to amplify TCR beta CDR3 regions. The authors performed first-round RT-PCR with HTBI primers and then a second-round multiplex PCR. TCRdb re-analysed the multiplex PCR reads in MiXCR, keeping a single row per CDR3 protein. Found here are hundreds of thousands of distinct CDR3 sequences, about 40% of them singletons; the top ten hold roughly 3.5%. The receptor was isolated from an adult man with Graves' ophthalmopathy. The sample was peripheral blood.

CDR3 nucleotides: TGTGCCGCAGAGGGGGAGACCCAGTACTTC. Translating it yields CAAEGETQYF. The chain recombines TRBV10-3 with TRBJ2-5; either TRBD1 or TRBD2 may fit D (5 bases each). Germline V CDR1 and CDR2: ENHRY, SYGVKD. This CDR3 contains 10 residues. V was pared by 11 bases and J by 5 bases, with 9 bases between.